The next 20 T cell receptor beta chains were all read from a single sample in a study of blood T cell repertoires in COVID-19. Profiled with immunoSEQ multiplex PCR; TCRdb holds only in-frame clones, not every one. Of around 190,000 clones listed, approximately 83% were seen once; the top ten hold over 7.5%. The sequenced sample consisted of peripheral blood. Every receptor here comes from a man aged 50-60 years with active or convalescent COVID-19.

This sequence joins TRBV24-1 and TRBJ1-5; a weak D match, TRBD1 (6 bases). Germline assignment: CDR1 KGHDR and CDR2 SFDVKD. The CDR3 totals 16 residues. The germline V and J ends were trimmed by 2 bases and 3 bases, with 13 bases remaining between them. The CDR3 loop reads CATSDSGRGNNQPQHF. As DNA, the CDR3 is TGTGCCACCAGTGATTCAGGCAGGGGTAACAATCAGCCCCAGCATTTT.

V usage is TRBV9 and J usage is TRBJ1-4; perhaps TRBD1 as D (6 bases). There are 15 residues in the CDR3. Germline values: CDR1 SGDLS, CDR2 YYNGEE. Trimming left V 4 bases short and J 6 bases short, with 16 bases between. The DNA of the CDR3 is TGTGCCAGCAGCACGTTTGGGGGCTCTGATGAAAAACTGTTTTTT. Translating gives CASSTFGGSDEKLFF. Full variable domain (rest looked up from reference TRBV9 and TRBJ1-4): DSGVTQTPKHLITATGQRVTLRCSPRSGDLSVYWYQQSLDQGLQFLIQYYNGEERAKGNILERFSAQQFPDLHSELNLSSLELGDSALYFCASSTFGGSDEKLFFGSGTQLSVL.

The gene calls are TRBV7-7 and TRBJ2-1; 8 bases map to TRBD1. The CDR3 extends over 15 amino acids. V was clipped by 4 bases and J by 4 bases; unmatched bases: 6. Germline values: CDR1 SSHAT, CDR2 FNYEAQ (reference sequence). This chain's CDR3 is CASSSGQGSYNEQFF. In DNA form, the CDR3 reads TGTGCCAGCAGCTCCGGACAGGGTTCGTACAATGAGCAGTTCTTC.

The V call is TRBV3-1 (or the pseudogene TRBV3-2), the J call TRBJ2-5, with 14 bases identical to TRBD2. The CDR3 spans 15 residues. J was trimmed by 6 bases and V by 4 bases; bases with no gene match: 4. The germline CDR1 and CDR2 sequences are LGHDT and YNNKEL (reference sequence). The CDR3 loop reads CASSLGTSGGKTQYF. CDR3 in DNA: TGTGCCAGCAGCCTAGGGACTAGCGGGGGAAAGACCCAGTACTTC.

This chain uses TRBV28 with TRBJ1-1; D gene ambiguous. The CDR3 length is 12 residues. Between the trimmed V and J ends, which lost 6 bases and 4 bases, there was a span of 9 bases. Germline V CDR1 and CDR2: MDHEN, SYDVKM. CDR3 residues: CASSTFPTEAFF. CDR3 in DNA: TGTGCCAGCAGCACATTTCCCACTGAAGCTTTCTTT.

V and J are TRBV27 and TRBJ1-2, with TRBD1 identical over 7 bases. Germline CDR1 MNHEY, CDR2 SMNVEV (reference sequence). The CDR3 totals 14 residues. Trimming cost V 6 bases and J 8 bases; bases outside gene matches: 12. This chain's CDR3 is CASRKGQYSQGYTF. CDR3 DNA: TGTGCCAGCAGAAAGGGACAGTACAGTCAGGGCTACACCTTC.

The rearrangement links TRBV9 to TRBJ1-1; 8 nucleotides align to TRBD1. The CDR3 extends over 14 amino acids. CDR1 and CDR2 (germline): SGDLS, YYNGEE. With V trimmed by 0 bases and J by 5 bases, 3 bases remained unmatched. The DNA for the CDR3 is TGTGCCAGCAGCGTAGAGACAGGGGATACTGAAGCTTTCTTT. Its protein is CASSVETGDTEAFF.

The rearrangement joins TRBV24-1 to TRBJ2-2; D uncertain. V gave up 5 bases and J gave up 0 bases, with 12 bases separating them. The CDR3 loop spans 16 amino acids. The V gene's germline CDR1 is KGHDR and CDR2 SFDVKD. The DNA for the CDR3 is TGTGCCACCAGTGTCTTGGCAGGCCCGAACACCGGGGAGCTGTTTTTT. Amino acids: CATSVLAGPNTGELFF.

The CDR3 bases are TGTGCCAGTAGTCTCCCCGGGGGGGGCGCCTATGGCTACACCTTC. This encodes CASSLPGGGAYGYTF. V usage is TRBV19 and J usage is TRBJ1-2; D might be TRBD1 (6 bases). Germline V lookup: CDR1 LNHDA, CDR2 SQIVND (reference sequence). The CDR3 totals 15 residues. Trimming cost V 5 bases and J 4 bases, with 17 bases left between them.

The chain uses TRBV6-5 and TRBJ1-2; D perhaps matches TRBD1 (5 bases). Germline CDR1 reads MNHEY; CDR2 reads SVGAGI. This CDR3 region has 14 residues. V was trimmed by 4 bases and J by 9 bases, leaving 18 bases between them. The CDR3 loop is CASSSGGGQTRYTF. CDR3 in DNA: TGTGCCAGCAGTTCCGGGGGAGGGCAAACCCGCTACACCTTC.

This rearrangement joins TRBV2 to TRBJ1-5, with 7 bases identical to TRBD1. This CDR3 is 16 amino acids long. The trim removed 2 bases at V and 3 bases at J, leaving 7 bases unmatched. Germline assignment: CDR1 SNHLY and CDR2 FYNNEI. CDR3 amino acids: CASSESPGGLNQPQHF. For the CDR3, the DNA is TGTGCCAGCAGTGAATCCCCAGGGGGGCTCAATCAGCCCCAGCATTTT.

The chain couples TRBV5-6 to TRBJ1-2, with 9 positions matching TRBD1. Germline V gene sequence: CDR1 SGHDT, CDR2 YYEEEE. The CDR3 is 13 residues long. Trimming removed 4 bases from V and 13 bases from J; junction bases left unmatched: 11. CDR3 DNA sequence: TGTGCCAGCAGCACCGCATCGGGACAGGGTTTCACCTTC. Translating gives CASSTASGQGFTF.

This chain joins TRBV28 and TRBJ2-7; D unclear. Trimming took off 6 bases at V and 1 base at J, with 7 bases between the two ends. The CDR3 has 12 residues. The germline V gene has CDR1 MDHEN and CDR2 SYDVKM. The CDR3 nucleotides read TGTGCCAGCAGCACTGTTTCCTACGAGCAGTACTTC. This encodes CASSTVSYEQYF.

V gene TRBV5-4 combines with J gene TRBJ2-3; 10 bases align to TRBD2. The ends lost 2 bases at V and 4 bases at J; junction bases unmatched: 4. The length of the CDR3 is 15 residues. Germline CDR1 SGHNT, CDR2 YYREEE (reference sequence). The CDR3 loop reads CASSFRAGGADTQYF. The CDR3 nucleotides read TGTGCCAGCAGCTTTCGAGCGGGGGGGGCAGATACGCAGTATTTT.

The rearrangement links TRBV6-5 to TRBJ2-4; TRBD1 matches at 11 bases. The CDR3 is 14 amino acids. Germline V gene lookup returns CDR1 MNHEY and CDR2 SVGAGI. With 6 bases clipped from V and 5 bases from J, the junction kept 3 bases outside the gene matches. As DNA, the CDR3 is TGTGCCAGCAGGCGGACAGGGGGCGAAAACATTCAGTACTTC. Translation: CASRRTGGENIQYF.

V usage is TRBV24-1 and J usage is TRBJ2-7; 10 positions match TRBD1. V lost 1 base, J lost 1 base, and 3 bases stayed unmatched. The V gene's germline CDR1 is KGHDR and CDR2 SFDVKD. This CDR3 is built from 16 residues. CDR3 nucleotides: TGTGCCACCAGTGATTTCGGGGACAGGGGTTCCTACGAGCAGTACTTC. Residues: CATSDFGDRGSYEQYF.

A few counts support this clone. V gene TRBV7-9 combines with J gene TRBJ2-3; D gene uncertain. Germline CDR1 reads SEHNR; CDR2 reads FQNEAQ (reference sequence). This CDR3 is built from 14 residues. The V end lost 0 bases, the J end lost 0 bases, and 4 bases lay between the germline ends. The CDR3 coding sequence is TGTGCCAGCAGCTTAGCCCAGAGCACAGATACGCAGTATTTT. Its protein is CASSLAQSTDTQYF.

V is TRBV4-1 and J is TRBJ2-1; a weak D match, TRBD1 (7 bases). This CDR3 has 19 amino acids. The ends were cut back, 4 bases at V and 3 bases at J, with 25 bases in the middle. Germline CDR1 MGHRA, CDR2 YSYEKL. The CDR3 DNA reads TGCGCCAGCAGCCCCATCATCCAGGGGGGTCCGGGACTCTACAATGAGCAGTTCTTC. Protein: CASSPIIQGGPGLYNEQFF.

The V gene is TRBV6-5, the J gene TRBJ2-5; D is undetermined. This CDR3 has 15 amino acids. Germline CDR1 reads MNHEY; CDR2 reads SVGAGI. Between the trimmed V and J ends, which lost 0 bases and 3 bases, there was a span of 11 bases. The CDR3 spells CASSYSNSLEETQYF. The DNA of the CDR3 is TGTGCCAGCAGTTACTCGAACAGTCTGGAAGAGACCCAGTACTTC.

The rearrangement links TRBV5-5 to TRBJ1-3; TRBD1 agrees at 8 bases. From germline, CDR1 is SGHKS and CDR2 YYEKEE (reference sequence). The CDR3 has 17 residues. J lost 0 bases, V lost 4 bases, and 9 bases had no gene match. Here the CDR3 reads CASSRDRGMSSGNTIYF. As DNA, the CDR3 is TGTGCCAGCAGCCGCGACAGGGGCATGAGCTCTGGAAACACCATATATTTT.